Below are 25 T cell receptor beta chains sequenced from a single sample in a study of T cell responses to AZD1222 COVID-19 vaccine. TCRdb's copy holds only in-frame clones and misses some; the assay was immunoSEQ multiplex PCR. This sample has roughly 150,000 clones, with around 92% found just once. Sequenced here: peripheral blood, sampled on day 0 of AZD1222 vaccination. All receptors derive from an adult in good health.

V usage is TRBV24-1 and J usage is TRBJ2-1, with D perhaps TRBD2 (5 bases). The CDR3 consists of 15 residues. The germline CDR1 and CDR2 sequences are KGHDR and SFDVKD. V lost 4 bases and J 4 bases, leaving 13 bases between the germline ends. In nucleotides, the CDR3 is TGTGCCACCAGTGACGGTACCGGGATGTACAATGAGCAGTTCTTC. Translated: CATSDGTGMYNEQFF.

This chain links TRBV27 with TRBJ2-2; D may correspond to TRBD1 or TRBD2 (5 bases each). Germline lookup yields CDR1 MNHEY and CDR2 SMNVEV (reference sequence). V was trimmed by 6 bases and J by 4 bases, leaving 12 bases between them. This CDR3 comprises 14 residues. The CDR3 region has the DNA TGTGCCAGCAGGAACGGGGCGGGCACCGGGGAGCTGTTTTTT. Its protein product is CASRNGAGTGELFF.

The chain recombines TRBV7-2 with TRBJ1-1; 9 positions match TRBD1. CDR1 SGHTA and CDR2 FQGNSA come from the germline V gene. V lost 7 bases to trimming and J lost 5 bases; unmatched junction nucleotides: 14. This CDR3 region has 16 residues. The CDR3 here is CASNLGTGRSFTEAFF. The DNA of the CDR3 is TGTGCCAGCAACCTAGGGACAGGGAGGTCGTTTACTGAAGCTTTCTTT.

The rearrangement joins TRBV19 to TRBJ2-1; D is undetermined. This CDR3 is 15 amino acids long. Trimming removed 3 bases at V and 0 bases at J, with 9 bases between. CDR1 LNHDA and CDR2 SQIVND come from the germline V gene (reference sequence). The CDR3 loop is CASSIGRASYNEQFF. CDR3 nucleotides: TGTGCCAGTAGTATTGGACGAGCCTCCTACAATGAGCAGTTCTTC.

This clone was observed once. The genes are TRBV3-1 (or the pseudogene TRBV3-2) and TRBJ1-1; D remains unclear. The CDR3 has 14 amino acids. V gave up 1 base and J gave up 1 base, with 7 bases separating them. Looked up from germline, CDR1 is LGHDT and CDR2 is YNNKEL (reference sequence). The CDR3 DNA is TGTGCCAGCAGCCAAGGTATAGAGAACACTGAAGCTTTCTTT. Its protein product is CASSQGIENTEAFF.

This chain connects TRBV3-1 (or the pseudogene TRBV3-2) to TRBJ1-4; D is perhaps TRBD1 (5 bases). The V and J ends lost 4 bases and 8 bases respectively, with 17 bases between them. Germline CDR1 reads LGHDT; CDR2 reads YNNKEL (reference sequence). The CDR3 is made up of 15 amino acids. CDR3 loop: CASSLLQVRGEKLFF. In nucleotides, the CDR3 is TGTGCCAGCAGCCTATTACAGGTTAGGGGAGAAAAACTGTTTTTT.

The V call is TRBV7-2, the J call TRBJ2-1; TRBD1 or TRBD2 may be the D gene (6 bases each). The CDR3 extends over 15 amino acids. V shed 5 bases and J shed 1 base, with 12 bases lying between them. The V gene's germline CDR1 is SGHTA and CDR2 FQGNSA. The CDR3 sequence: CASSGGRVSYNEQFF. The CDR3 DNA sequence: TGTGCCAGCAGCGGGGGGCGGGTTTCCTACAATGAGCAGTTCTTC.

V is TRBV28 and J is TRBJ1-5; D not resolved. This CDR3 comprises 14 residues. Germline CDR1 reads MDHEN; CDR2 reads SYDVKM. The ends were cut back, 5 bases at V and 6 bases at J, with 14 bases in the middle. The CDR3 coding sequence is TGTGCCAGCAGTCCGACGGCTATGGTTCAGCCCCAGCATTTT. Residues: CASSPTAMVQPQHF.

The V and J genes are TRBV7-2 and TRBJ1-2; a weak D match, TRBD1 (5 bases). The germline V and J ends were trimmed by 4 bases and 0 bases, with 18 bases remaining between them. The CDR3 is 17 residues long. Germline V gives CDR1 SGHTA, CDR2 FQGNSA. DNA for the CDR3: TGTGCCAGCAGCTCTGGGCGGGGGGGAATCTCTAACTATGGCTACACCTTC. Encoded protein: CASSSGRGGISNYGYTF.

This chain links TRBV6-2 or TRBV6-3 with TRBJ1-1; D is uncertain. V dropped 5 bases and J dropped 1 base, with 14 bases sitting between them. Germline V CDR1 and CDR2: MNHEY, SVGEGT. The CDR3 covers 15 residues. CDR3 DNA: TGTGCCAGCAGTCAAGGTAGGGTCCCGAACACTGAAGCTTTCTTT. Its translation: CASSQGRVPNTEAFF.

This chain links TRBV9 with TRBJ1-2; TRBD1 is a possible D gene (6 bases). V lost 4 bases and J 5 bases, leaving 18 bases between the germline ends. Germline-derived CDR1 and CDR2 are SGDLS and YYNGEE. This CDR3 spans 15 amino acids. CDR3 amino acids: CASSHGGGAAYGYTF. DNA for the CDR3: TGTGCCAGCAGCCACGGAGGGGGAGCGGCGTATGGCTACACCTTC.

This chain uses TRBV6-2 or TRBV6-3 with TRBJ2-2; D unresolved. This CDR3 has 12 amino acids. Trimming removed 4 bases at V and 8 bases at J, with 8 bases between. CDR1 and CDR2 (germline): MNHEY, SVGEGT. In DNA, the CDR3 is TGTGCCAGCAGTTTCTCCGGGGGGGAGCTGTTTTTT. As protein: CASSFSGGELFF.

The chain has TRBV15 and TRBJ2-5, with D perhaps matching TRBD2 (5 bases). The CDR3 loop spans 15 amino acids. Germline CDR1 reads LNHNV; CDR2 reads YYDKDF (reference sequence). The ends were cut back, 3 bases at V and 5 bases at J, with 16 bases in the middle. The CDR3 DNA reads as TGTGCCACCAGCAGCCGAAGCGGATACAAGGAGACCCAGTACTTC. Translation gives CATSSRSGYKETQYF.

The chain combines TRBV2 with TRBJ1-6; 12 nucleotides agree with TRBD1. This CDR3 has 15 residues. Germline V CDR1 and CDR2: SNHLY, FYNNEI. Trimming removed 6 bases from V and 10 bases from J; junction bases left unmatched: 7. Here the CDR3 reads CASRTGQGAESPLHF. The CDR3 bases are TGTGCCAGCAGAACGGGACAGGGGGCAGAATCACCCCTCCACTTT.

This chain joins TRBV7-9 and TRBJ2-2, with D possibly matching TRBD2 (5 bases). Trimming removed 3 bases from V and 5 bases from J, with 13 bases in between. The CDR3 consists of 15 residues. CDR1 SEHNR and CDR2 FQNEAQ come from the germline V gene (reference sequence). The CDR3 protein is CASSFADFLTGELFF. The CDR3 DNA sequence: TGTGCCAGCAGCTTTGCGGACTTTTTGACCGGGGAGCTGTTTTTT.

The chain has TRBV7-3 and TRBJ2-3, with unresolved D. CDR1 and CDR2 from the germline V gene are SGHTA and FQGTGA. This CDR3 is 18 amino acids long. Between the trimmed V and J ends, which lost 1 base and 0 bases, there was a span of 17 bases. The CDR3, as DNA: TGTGCCAGCAGCTTAAATCCACCGAGCACCCCTAGCACAGATACGCAGTATTTT. Protein: CASSLNPPSTPSTDTQYF.

J is TRBJ1-6 and V is TRBV21-1; no DNA check was done on the table's D call, TRBD1. TRBV21-1 constitutes a pseudogene. This CDR3 region has 17 residues. For the CDR3, the DNA is TGTGCCAGCAGCAAAGGGGGATGGGACAGGAGTAATTCACCCCTCCACTTT. Translated: CASSKGGWDRSNSPLHF.

V gene TRBV28 combines with J gene TRBJ1-1, with unresolved D. V gave up 8 bases and J gave up 0 bases, with 13 bases separating them. The CDR3 runs 14 residues. Germline V gene data show CDR1 as MDHEN and CDR2 as SYDVKM. The CDR3 DNA reads as TGTGCCAGCTCCCGCCGGACCTTGAACACTGAAGCTTTCTTT. Translating gives CASSRRTLNTEAFF.

This sequence joins TRBV5-1 and TRBJ2-7; either TRBD1 or TRBD2 may fit D (5 bases each). CDR1 and CDR2 from the germline V gene are SGHRS and YFSETQ. The CDR3 length is 12 residues. The V and J ends lost 7 bases and 6 bases respectively, with 14 bases between them. CDR3 region: CASRSAGTEQYF. The CDR3 bases are TGCGCCAGCCGGTCCGCAGGGACCGAGCAGTACTTC.

The chain recombines TRBV7-2 with TRBJ2-1; D is perhaps TRBD1 or TRBD2 (6 bases each). The germline gives CDR1 SGHTA, CDR2 FQGNSA. CDR3 length: 15 amino acids. Between the trimmed V and J ends, which lost 5 bases and 3 bases, there was a span of 14 bases. CDR3 in amino acids: CASSPSRGVYNEQFF. The CDR3, as DNA: TGTGCCAGCAGCCCCAGTAGGGGGGTCTACAATGAGCAGTTCTTC.

V and J are TRBV19 and TRBJ1-1; maybe TRBD1 (6 bases). V was trimmed by 1 base and J by 4 bases, leaving 19 bases between them. CDR3 size: 17 residues. Germline V lookup: CDR1 LNHDA, CDR2 SQIVND (reference sequence). The CDR3 here is CASSIALGGGRGTEAFF. The CDR3 coding sequence is TGTGCCAGTAGTATAGCCCTAGGGGGGGGTCGAGGCACTGAAGCTTTCTTT. Full variable domain (rest looked up from reference TRBV19 and TRBJ1-1): DGGITQSPKYLFRKEGQNVTLSCEQNLNHDAMYWYRQDPGQGLRLIYYSQIVNDFQKGDIAEGYSVSREKKESFPLTVTSAQKNPTAFYLCASSIALGGGRGTEAFFGQGTRLTVV.

Details on this clone: The same CDR3 is also encoded by other DNA sequences in this sample. The genes are TRBV12-3 or TRBV12-4 and TRBJ1-5; D is unresolved. This CDR3 region has 12 residues. V lost 5 bases and J 1 base, leaving 3 bases between the germline ends. CDR3 nucleotide sequence: TGTGCCAGCAGTGGGAGCAATCAGCCCCAGCATTTT. Its protein product is CASSGSNQPQHF.

The chain recombines TRBV19 with TRBJ2-1; 11 bases line up with TRBD1. This CDR3 has 14 amino acids. Germline values: CDR1 LNHDA, CDR2 SQIVND (reference sequence). V was pared by 9 bases and J by 6 bases, with 7 bases of the junction left unmatched. In DNA, the CDR3 is TGTGCCAGCGCACGGGGGACAGGGGGCAATGAGCAGTTCTTC. Translated: CASARGTGGNEQFF. Together with reference TRBV19 and TRBJ2-1, the CDR3 gives the full variable domain: DGGITQSPKYLFRKEGQNVTLSCEQNLNHDAMYWYRQDPGQGLRLIYYSQIVNDFQKGDIAEGYSVSREKKESFPLTVTSAQKNPTAFYLCASARGTGGNEQFFGPGTRLTVL.

The V call is TRBV15, the J call TRBJ1-1; 10 bases agree with TRBD1. V shed 5 bases and J 3 bases; nucleotides not matched to a gene: 6. The length of the CDR3 is 15 residues. CDR1 LNHNV and CDR2 YYDKDF come from the germline V gene (reference sequence). The CDR3: CATSRDRGPYTEAFF. The CDR3 DNA sequence: TGTGCCACCAGCCGGGACAGGGGCCCCTACACTGAAGCTTTCTTT.

The chain employs TRBV4-1 and TRBJ2-7; TRBD2 is a possible D gene (7 bases). Trimming removed 0 bases at V and 4 bases at J, with 22 bases between. This CDR3 is 18 amino acids long. Germline CDR1 is MGHRA and CDR2 is YSYEKL. CDR3 region: CASSQENPRGPNPYEQYF. CDR3 in DNA: TGCGCCAGCAGCCAAGAGAACCCGCGGGGGCCTAACCCATACGAGCAGTACTTC.